The present entry profiles one T cell receptor (beta chain) with its context. Treatment here: oral pan-JAK inhibitor, 5-10 mg twice daily. These data come from a study of CD8+ T cells in alopecia areata. V was clipped by 2 bases and J by 4 bases; unmatched bases: 5. The length of the CDR3 is 15 residues. Germline values: CDR1 SGHVS, CDR2 FQNEAQ. Isolated RNA was reverse transcribed into cDNA used as the sequencing template. Repertoires were generated with immunoSEQ multiplex PCR, while TCRdb's copy carries only in-frame clones and drops some. The sample records hundreds of thousands of clones, over 60% being singletons.

The sample was CD4+ T cells sorted from blood, taken between weeks 44 and 45, from a patient treated with tofacitinib. V gene TRBV7-8 combines with J gene TRBJ2-1; 7 bases agree with TRBD2. This receptor was obtained from a human donor with alopecia areata. CDR3 region: CASSLLAAEYNEQFF. CDR3 nucleotides: TGTGCCAGCAGCTTACTAGCGGCGGAGTACAATGAGCAGTTCTTC. Variable domain in full (rest from reference TRBV7-8 and TRBJ2-1): GAGVSQSPRYKVAKRGQDVALRCDPISGHVSLFWYQQALGQGPEFLTYFQNEAQLDKSGLPSDRFFAERPEGSVSTLKIQRTQQEDSAVYLCASSLLAAEYNEQFFGPGTRLTVL.